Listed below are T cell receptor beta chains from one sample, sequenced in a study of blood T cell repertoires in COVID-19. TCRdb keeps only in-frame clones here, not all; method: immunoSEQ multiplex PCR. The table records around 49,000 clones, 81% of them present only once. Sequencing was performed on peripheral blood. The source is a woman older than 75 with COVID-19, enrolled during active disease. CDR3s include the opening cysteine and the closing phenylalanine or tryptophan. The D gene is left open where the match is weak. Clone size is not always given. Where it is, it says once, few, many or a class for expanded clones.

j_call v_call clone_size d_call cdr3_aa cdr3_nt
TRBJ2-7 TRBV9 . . CASSPQVAYEQYF TGTGCCAGCAGCCCCCAGGTAGCCTACGAGCAGTACTTC
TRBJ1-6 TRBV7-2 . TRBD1 CASSSQGNSPLHF TGTGCCAGCAGCTCACAGGGGAATTCACCCCTCCACTTT
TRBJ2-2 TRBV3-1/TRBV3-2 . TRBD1 CASRGDRGHTGELFF TGTGCCAGCAGGGGGGACAGGGGGCACACCGGGGAGCTGTTTTTT
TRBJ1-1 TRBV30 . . CAWNMWGRGTEAFF TGTGCCTGGAATATGTGGGGGCGCGGGACTGAAGCTTTCTTT
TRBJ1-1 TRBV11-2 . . CASSLEHQNTEAFF TGTGCCAGCAGCTTAGAACACCAGAACACTGAAGCTTTCTTT
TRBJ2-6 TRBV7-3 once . CASSFPGTSTGANVLTF TGTGCCAGCAGCTTCCCCGGGACATCCACTGGGGCCAACGTCCTGACTTTC
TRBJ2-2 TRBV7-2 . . CASSPYGNTGELFF TGTGCCAGCAGCCCGTACGGGAACACCGGGGAGCTGTTTTTT
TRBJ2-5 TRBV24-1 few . CATSDSPGLIEETQYF TGTGCCACCAGTGATTCACCCGGACTTATCGAGGAGACCCAGTACTTC
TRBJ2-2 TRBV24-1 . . CATSDLASLGGELFF TGTGCCACCAGTGATTTAGCCAGCCTAGGCGGGGAGCTGTTTTTT
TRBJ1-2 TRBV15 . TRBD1 CATRETGGPGYTF TGTGCCACCAGAGAGACAGGGGGTCCTGGCTACACCTTC
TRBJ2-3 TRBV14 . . CASSQVAGTDTQYF TGTGCCAGCAGCCAGGTCGCGGGCACAGATACGCAGTATTTT
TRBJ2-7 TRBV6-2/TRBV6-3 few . CASSYDRLENYEQYF TGTGCCAGCAGTTACGACCGACTCGAGAACTACGAGCAGTACTTC
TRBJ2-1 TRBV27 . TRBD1 CASSHRGNEQFF TGTGCCAGCAGTCACAGGGGGAATGAGCAGTTCTTC
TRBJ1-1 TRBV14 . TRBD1 CASSRSDRARTEAFF TGTGCCAGCAGCCGGTCAGACAGGGCTCGGACTGAAGCTTTCTTT
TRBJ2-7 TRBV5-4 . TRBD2 CASSLGLAGVGEQYF TGTGCCAGCAGCTTGGGACTAGCGGGAGTTGGCGAGCAGTACTTC
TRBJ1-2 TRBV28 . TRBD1 CASSSPGQGPTYGYTF TGTGCCAGCAGTTCACCGGGACAGGGCCCCACCTATGGCTACACCTTC
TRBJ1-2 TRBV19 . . CASSIGRGIGGYTF TGTGCCAGTAGTATTGGCAGGGGTATTGGTGGCTACACCTTC
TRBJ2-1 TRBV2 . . CASGRGDSSYNEQFF TGTGCCAGCGGGCGGGGCGATAGCTCCTACAATGAGCAGTTCTTC
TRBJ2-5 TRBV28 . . CASSSRETQYF TGTGCCAGCAGTAGCCGGGAGACCCAGTACTTC
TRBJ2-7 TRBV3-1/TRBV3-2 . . CASSQDYRETYEQYF TGTGCCAGCAGCCAAGATTACAGGGAGACCTACGAGCAGTACTTC
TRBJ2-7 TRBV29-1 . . CSVGDTVEQYF TGCAGCGTTGGGGACACGGTCGAGCAGTACTTC
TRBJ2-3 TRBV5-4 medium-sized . CASSTGQTSTDTQYF TGTGCCAGCAGCACCGGACAGACTAGCACAGATACGCAGTATTTT
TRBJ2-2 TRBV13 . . CASSLGGREPRELFF TGTGCCAGCAGCTTAGGAGGACGGGAACCCCGGGAGCTGTTTTTT
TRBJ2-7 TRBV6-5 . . CASSYSGASSYEQYF TGTGCCAGCAGTTACTCAGGGGCGAGCTCCTACGAGCAGTACTTC
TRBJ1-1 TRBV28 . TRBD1 CASSLSGGRGAPEAFF TGTGCCAGCAGTTTATCCGGGGGCAGGGGGGCGCCTGAAGCTTTCTTT
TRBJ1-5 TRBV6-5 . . CASISSGNQPQHF TGTGCCAGCATCAGTTCTGGCAATCAGCCCCAGCATTTT
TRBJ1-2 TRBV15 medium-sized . CATSRDRQGYGYTF TGTGCCACCAGCAGAGATCGGCAGGGGTATGGCTACACCTTC
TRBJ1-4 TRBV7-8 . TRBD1 CASSLDLVGTGEKLFF TGTGCCAGCAGCTTAGACCTTGTCGGGACAGGTGAAAAACTGTTTTTT
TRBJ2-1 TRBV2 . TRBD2 CASRGTSGKLSYNEQFF TGTGCCAGCAGGGGGACTAGCGGGAAACTCTCCTACAATGAGCAGTTCTTC